This T cell receptor (beta chain) was recorded in a study of control samples from healthy donors and cancer patients. Sequencing was performed with immunoSEQ multiplex PCR; in TCRdb, only in-frame clones are kept and a portion is missing. This sample has 200,000 or so clones, with roughly 94% found just once. CDR1 KGHSH and CDR2 LQKENI come from the germline V gene. J was trimmed by 5 bases and V by 5 bases; bases with no gene match: 10. This CDR3 has 16 amino acids. The receptor comes from a man aged 45 to 65 in good health. The gene calls are TRBV18 and TRBJ1-1; 11 positions match TRBD1. Sequencing was carried out using blood. The CDR3 nucleotides read TGTGCCAGCTCAGAGAGGACAGGGGGCACAGAAACTGAAGCTTTCTTT. It yields the protein CASSERTGGTETEAFF.